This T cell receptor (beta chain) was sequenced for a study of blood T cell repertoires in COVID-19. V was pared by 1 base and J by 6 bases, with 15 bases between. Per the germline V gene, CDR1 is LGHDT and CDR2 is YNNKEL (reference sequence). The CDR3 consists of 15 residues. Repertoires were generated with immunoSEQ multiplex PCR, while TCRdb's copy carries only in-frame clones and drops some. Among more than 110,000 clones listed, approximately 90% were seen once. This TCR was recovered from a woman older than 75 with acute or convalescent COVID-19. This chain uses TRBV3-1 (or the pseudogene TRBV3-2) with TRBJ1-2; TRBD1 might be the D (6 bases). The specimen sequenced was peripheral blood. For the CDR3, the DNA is TGTGCCAGCAGCCAAGCAGTTGGCAGGGGTCATGGCTACACCTTC. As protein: CASSQAVGRGHGYTF.